This is a list of T cell receptor beta chains from one sample in a study of T cells in Graves' hyperthyroidism and ophthalmopathy. TCRdb re-called the multiplex PCR reads with MiXCR, one entry per CDR3 protein. The data contain 210,000 or so distinct CDR3 sequences, 15% to 20% of them singletons. The sample comprised blood. These receptor sequences come from a middle-aged man with Graves' hyperthyroidism. CDR3s leave out the opening cysteine and the closing phenylalanine or tryptophan. Each record gives: CDR3 protein, J gene, V gene, D gene. D genes are given only for firm matches.

cdr3_aa: ASHFGDEQF; j_call: TRBJ2-1; v_call: TRBV27; d_call: -
cdr3_aa: ASSPHLTSGRADNEQF; j_call: TRBJ2-1; v_call: TRBV28; d_call: TRBD2
cdr3_aa: ASSLWRLAGETQY; j_call: TRBJ2-5; v_call: TRBV28; d_call: TRBD2
cdr3_aa: ASSSAGGGTEAF; j_call: TRBJ1-1; v_call: TRBV5-1; d_call: TRBD1
cdr3_aa: ASSTPPGTGDTEAF; j_call: TRBJ1-1; v_call: TRBV19; d_call: TRBD1
cdr3_aa: ATGTSGSSSEQY; j_call: TRBJ2-7; v_call: TRBV10-3; d_call: TRBD2
cdr3_aa: ASSIRQGVGGYT; j_call: TRBJ1-2; v_call: TRBV12-3/TRBV12-4; d_call: TRBD1
cdr3_aa: ASRTGAAQPQH; j_call: TRBJ1-5; v_call: TRBV28; d_call: TRBD1
cdr3_aa: ASSAPGAHTEAF; j_call: TRBJ1-1; v_call: TRBV6-1; d_call: -
cdr3_aa: ASRRDRLGEQY; j_call: TRBJ2-7; v_call: TRBV7-9; d_call: TRBD1
cdr3_aa: ASSLNHEQF; j_call: TRBJ2-1; v_call: TRBV7-3; d_call: -
cdr3_aa: ASKGLANTGELF; j_call: TRBJ2-2; v_call: TRBV2; d_call: TRBD2
cdr3_aa: ASSRGQQGFGNEQF; j_call: TRBJ2-1; v_call: TRBV3-1; d_call: -
cdr3_aa: ASSWAGGDNEQF; j_call: TRBJ2-1; v_call: TRBV5-1; d_call: TRBD2
cdr3_aa: ASSHGRLSTDTQY; j_call: TRBJ2-3; v_call: TRBV7-9; d_call: -
cdr3_aa: ASSLRLVTGELF; j_call: TRBJ2-2; v_call: TRBV12-3/TRBV12-4; d_call: -
cdr3_aa: ATGTIGAPNTGELF; j_call: TRBJ2-2; v_call: TRBV24-1; d_call: -
cdr3_aa: SARGSGEAHPFNEQF; j_call: TRBJ2-1; v_call: TRBV20-1; d_call: -
cdr3_aa: ATSDPGTGGEQY; j_call: TRBJ2-7; v_call: TRBV24-1; d_call: TRBD1
cdr3_aa: ASSLGRSSYEQY; j_call: TRBJ2-7; v_call: TRBV27; d_call: -
cdr3_aa: ASSLSWTANYGYT; j_call: TRBJ1-2; v_call: TRBV7-2; d_call: -
cdr3_aa: AITKDRAGNTIY; j_call: TRBJ1-3; v_call: TRBV10-3; d_call: TRBD1
cdr3_aa: SATPPSGSIITQETQY; j_call: TRBJ2-5; v_call: TRBV20-1; d_call: TRBD2
cdr3_aa: ASTWTSGYSYNEQF; j_call: TRBJ2-1; v_call: TRBV19; d_call: TRBD2
cdr3_aa: ASTILAGRGPNEQF; j_call: TRBJ2-1; v_call: TRBV28; d_call: TRBD1
cdr3_aa: ATSRETANYGYT; j_call: TRBJ1-2; v_call: TRBV15; d_call: -
cdr3_aa: ASSQVPGLAGENEQF; j_call: TRBJ2-1; v_call: TRBV3-1; d_call: TRBD2
cdr3_aa: ASSFWTPPKNTEAF; j_call: TRBJ1-1; v_call: TRBV11-2; d_call: -
cdr3_aa: SATELLREGGNIQY; j_call: TRBJ2-4; v_call: TRBV20-1; d_call: TRBD2
cdr3_aa: ASSEGGRAFSNQPQH; j_call: TRBJ1-5; v_call: TRBV2; d_call: -
cdr3_aa: ASSLRDGNEKLF; j_call: TRBJ1-4; v_call: TRBV7-9; d_call: -
cdr3_aa: ASRGSGVYGYT; j_call: TRBJ1-2; v_call: TRBV9; d_call: -
cdr3_aa: ASSAPLRHEQY; j_call: TRBJ2-7; v_call: TRBV25-1; d_call: -
cdr3_aa: ASQGLAGGPDEQY; j_call: TRBJ2-7; v_call: TRBV7-2; d_call: TRBD2
cdr3_aa: ATSRGRELYDIQY; j_call: TRBJ2-4; v_call: TRBV15; d_call: -
cdr3_aa: ATSEGQGALVKNIQY; j_call: TRBJ2-4; v_call: TRBV15; d_call: TRBD1
cdr3_aa: ASSLTGGNEQY; j_call: TRBJ2-7; v_call: TRBV4-1; d_call: TRBD1
cdr3_aa: ASSPQSTDTQY; j_call: TRBJ2-3; v_call: TRBV7-3; d_call: -
cdr3_aa: ASSSGQDYGYT; j_call: TRBJ1-2; v_call: TRBV11-3; d_call: TRBD1
cdr3_aa: ASSERQGNTEAF; j_call: TRBJ1-1; v_call: TRBV7-9; d_call: TRBD1
cdr3_aa: ASSLGWGNGTDTQY; j_call: TRBJ2-3; v_call: TRBV11-2; d_call: -
cdr3_aa: ASSEGTGRVFTGAF; j_call: TRBJ1-1; v_call: TRBV2; d_call: TRBD1
cdr3_aa: ASSRDRHNQPQH; j_call: TRBJ1-5; v_call: TRBV18; d_call: -
cdr3_aa: SAAFSGSSYEQY; j_call: TRBJ2-7; v_call: TRBV20-1; d_call: TRBD2
cdr3_aa: ASSYGVGNEKLF; j_call: TRBJ1-4; v_call: TRBV6-5; d_call: -
cdr3_aa: ASFSGRTNEQY; j_call: TRBJ2-7; v_call: TRBV5-1; d_call: TRBD2
cdr3_aa: ASSVATAGMGDTQY; j_call: TRBJ2-3; v_call: TRBV7-3; d_call: -
cdr3_aa: ASSDRTGRGRGGNTEAF; j_call: TRBJ1-1; v_call: TRBV10-2; d_call: TRBD1
cdr3_aa: ASSTTVFATNEKLF; j_call: TRBJ1-4; v_call: TRBV6-1; d_call: -
cdr3_aa: ASSFSTDTDTQY; j_call: TRBJ2-3; v_call: TRBV27; d_call: -
cdr3_aa: ASSRNVAKNIQY; j_call: TRBJ2-4; v_call: TRBV7-9; d_call: -
cdr3_aa: ASSQLMNTEAF; j_call: TRBJ1-1; v_call: TRBV14; d_call: -